This is a list of T cell receptor beta chains from one sample in a study of CD4 and CD8 cells across lung adenocarcinoma regions. In TCRdb, the PCR reads were re-called with MiXCR into one record per CDR3 protein. The sample includes 13,000 or so distinct CDR3 sequences, less than 60% of them seen just once. The sequencing sample was made of CD8+ T cells from the margin of a lung tumor. The receptors were gathered from a female donor with lung adenocarcinoma. The CD4 and CD8 labels of this study may be unreliable. Each CDR3 is given with its conserved first and last residue. D genes are given only for firm matches. For some rows the clone size is stated as once, few or many, or as a class when expanded; others skip it.

abundance,j_gene,v_gene,d_gene,CDR3aa,CDR3nt
few,TRBJ1-5,TRBV6-1,TRBD1,CASRSGGAGNQPQHF,TGTGCCAGCAGGTCAGGGGGCGCGGGCAATCAGCCCCAGCATTTT
-,TRBJ2-5,TRBV6-8,-,CAVGSVPDTQYF,TGTGCCGTGGGCAGTGTCCCAGATACCCAGTACTTC
few,TRBJ2-1,TRBV10-1,TRBD2,CASGVGRGTYNEQFF,TGCGCCAGCGGAGTCGGGAGGGGGACCTACAATGAGCAGTTCTTC
medium-sized,TRBJ2-3,TRBV6-1,-,CASSETTDTQYF,TGTGCCAGCAGTGAAACCACAGATACGCAGTATTTT
few,TRBJ2-3,TRBV6-1,TRBD1,CASSRTGEGTDTQYF,TGTGCCAGCAGCCGGACAGGGGAAGGGACAGATACGCAGTATTTT
medium-sized,TRBJ2-3,TRBV6-1,TRBD2,CASSQTSGYSTDTQYF,TGTGCCAGCAGCCAGACTAGCGGCTATAGCACAGATACGCAGTATTTT
medium-sized,TRBJ2-1,TRBV14,-,CASSQAPRTYNEQFF,TGTGCCAGCAGCCAAGCGCCCCGGACCTACAATGAGCAGTTCTTC
-,TRBJ2-1,TRBV15,TRBD1,CATSRNTGGYNEQFF,TGTGCCACCAGCAGAAACACAGGGGGATACAATGAGCAGTTCTTC
-,TRBJ2-1,TRBV10-1,-,CASSLSGRPYNEQFF,TGCGCCAGCAGTTTGTCCGGGAGACCGTACAATGAGCAGTTCTTC
-,TRBJ2-2,TRBV6-2/TRBV6-3,TRBD2,CASSYSGSGRRELFF,TGTGCCAGCAGTTACTCAGGTAGCGGGAGACGGGAGCTGTTTTTT
large,TRBJ2-2,TRBV6-1,TRBD1,CASRKGGADTGELFF,TGTGCCAGCAGGAAAGGGGGCGCGGACACCGGGGAGCTGTTTTTT
-,TRBJ2-2,TRBV7-7,-,CASSRDTSNTGELFF,TGTGCTAGCAGTAGGGACACCTCGAACACCGGGGAGCTGTTTTTT
-,TRBJ2-5,TRBV6-5,-,CARRYGDRDPETQYF,TGTGCCAGGAGGTACGGGGACCGGGACCCAGAGACCCAGTACTTT
-,TRBJ2-5,TRBV10-2,TRBD1,CGRGQGARAKKTQYF,TGCGGCAGGGGGCAGGGGGCCCGGGCCAAAAAGACCCAGTACTTC
-,TRBJ2-4,TRBV6-1,-,CASSQTGRCGKDTQYF,TGTGCCAGCAGCCAGACGGGGCGGTGTGGCAAAGATACGCAGTACTTC
few,TRBJ2-1,TRBV27,TRBD1,CASSFRDRKFYEQFF,TGTGCCAGCAGTTTCCGGGACAGGAAATTTTATGAGCAGTTCTTC
many,TRBJ2-1,TRBV6-1,-,CASQPMTGGRNEQFF,TGTGCCAGCCAGCCGATGACAGGTGGAAGGAATGAGCAGTTCTTC
few,TRBJ2-4,TRBV27,-,CASSGGGFKDTQYF,TGTGCCAGCAGTGGGGGCGGGTTCAAAGATACGCAGTACTTC
medium-sized,TRBJ1-6,TRBV6-1,-,CASSEERASPLHF,TGTGCCAGCAGTGAAGAAAGGGCTTCACCCCTCCACTTT
once,TRBJ2-1,TRBV6-1,-,CASRVLARGYNEQFF,TGTGCCAGCAGAGTTCTAGCAAGGGGGTACAATGAGCAGTTCTTC
few,TRBJ1-5,TRBV6-1,TRBD1,CASSTGQGNNQPQHF,TGTGCCAGCAGTACAGGACAGGGGAATAATCAGCCCCAGCATTTT
medium-sized,TRBJ1-2,TRBV6-1,-,CASSPTSNYGYTF,TGTGCCAGCAGTCCGACCTCTAACTATGGCTACACCTTC
medium-sized,TRBJ1-1,TRBV7-2,-,CASSSLPQGNTEAFF,TGTGCCAGCAGCTCACTCCCTCAAGGGAACACTGAAGCTTTCTTT
few,TRBJ2-1,TRBV2,TRBD2,CASATGLNNEQFF,TGTGCCAGCGCTACGGGACTAAACAATGAGCAGTTCTTC
-,TRBJ2-5,TRBV6-1,-,CASAGFGGRDQDTQYF,TGTGCCAGCGCGGGGTTCGGGGGCCGAGACCAAGACACCCAGTACTTC
many,TRBJ2-5,TRBV10-1,-,CASSESRGMETQYF,TGCGCCAGCAGTGAGTCGAGGGGTATGGAGACCCAGTACTTC
few,TRBJ2-1,TRBV20-1,-,CSARVGGYNEQFF,TGCAGTGCTAGAGTCGGAGGGTACAATGAGCAGTTCTTC
many,TRBJ2-5,TRBV4-1,TRBD2,CASSQEPGGGVLETQYF,TGCGCCAGCAGCCAAGAGCCCGGGGGAGGGGTACTAGAGACCCAGTACTTC
-,TRBJ2-7,TRBV6-1,TRBD1,CASSEGWAGGGYEQYF,TGTGCCAGCAGTGAAGGGTGGGCAGGGGGTGGGTACGAGCAGTACTTC
many,TRBJ2-1,TRBV4-1,TRBD2,CASSQEGVFIGRGAVYNEQFF,TGCGCCAGCAGCCAAGAAGGGGTCTTTATAGGGCGGGGGGCCGTATACAATGAGCAGTTCTTC
few,TRBJ1-1,TRBV20-1,-,CSASPGLDTEAFF,TGCAGTGCTAGTCCGGGTCTCGACACTGAAGCTTTCTTT
-,TRBJ2-7,TRBV10-1,-,CASSDEGSSYEQYF,TGCGCCAGCAGTGACGAGGGATCGTCCTACGAGCAGTACTTC